The clone carrying this T cell receptor beta chain was recorded at least ten times. No antigen is known for it. These data belong to a study of beta chain bispecific antibodies for T cell cancers. About the research overall: Surviving healthy donor T cells from leukemia-line and bispecific antibody cocultures were TRBV-sequenced for family depletion. General observations from the study: Most targeted TRBV signal came from the leukemia cell line cells, not normal T cells.

One entry per CDR3 protein results from TCRdb running MiXCR on the 5' RACE reads. The sample records some 9,000 distinct CDR3 sequences, 2.2% being singletons. Blood mononuclear cells were expanded for around three days using either OKT3 anti-CD3 antibody or CD3/CD28 beads. Cocultures held about 5 x 10^4 normal T cells, about 5 x 10^4 targets, and bispecific antibody. Sequencing used T cells from a healthy donor cultured with Jurkat leukemia cells, obtained from a culture containing an anti-CD19 bispecific antibody. The receptor's source is a human donor in good health. Some clones in this sample may be carry-over from other donors' samples.

The CDR3 here is CASSHLNWTVRNSPLHF. The CDR3 coding sequence is TGTGCCAGCAGCCACCTCAACTGGACAGTGAGAAATTCACCCCTCCACTTT. The V gene is TRBV3-1, the J gene TRBJ1-6, with D perhaps matching TRBD1 (6 bases). This CDR3 has 17 amino acids. Trimming cost V 3 bases and J 7 bases, with 19 bases left between them. Looked up from germline, CDR1 is LGHDT and CDR2 is YNNKEL (reference sequence).